The clone carrying this T cell receptor beta chain was seen just once. The target antigen is unknown. This sample stems from a study of T cell responses to AZD1222 COVID-19 vaccine. Overall study findings and caveats: Donors skewed white British and female; clonal diversity was possibly underestimated. The study found vaccine-associated CD4 TCRs spanning spike, dominant at 160-218 and 743-854. Repertoires were collected only later (after the peak T cell response had occurred).

Clones were read by immunoSEQ multiplex PCR, and TCRdb kept only the in-frame ones, dropping some. The repertoire holds about 150,000 clones, with around nine tenths as singletons. Deletions cut 5 bases from V and 6 bases from J, with 14 bases between. The CDR3 covers 14 residues. From germline, CDR1 is SGHRS and CDR2 YFSETQ. V gene TRBV5-1 combines with J gene TRBJ1-4; tentative D call: TRBD1 (6 bases). The sample consisted of peripheral blood, taken after recovery from COVID-19. This sequence originates from an adult who had recovered from COVID-19. The CDR3 DNA reads as TGCGCCAGCAGTCGGACAGCGGGCGATGAAAAACTGTTTTTT. This sequence encodes CASSRTAGDEKLFF.